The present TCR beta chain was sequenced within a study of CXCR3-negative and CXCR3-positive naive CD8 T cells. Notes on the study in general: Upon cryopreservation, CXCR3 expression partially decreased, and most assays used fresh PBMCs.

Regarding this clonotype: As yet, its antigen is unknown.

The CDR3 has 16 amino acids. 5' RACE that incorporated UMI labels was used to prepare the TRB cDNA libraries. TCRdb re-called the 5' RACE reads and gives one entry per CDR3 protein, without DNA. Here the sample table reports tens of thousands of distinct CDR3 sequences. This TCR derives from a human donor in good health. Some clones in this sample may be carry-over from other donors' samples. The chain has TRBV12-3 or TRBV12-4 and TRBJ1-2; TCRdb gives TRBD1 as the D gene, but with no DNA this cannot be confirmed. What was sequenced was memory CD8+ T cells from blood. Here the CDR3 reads CASSLVYGRSHYGYTF.